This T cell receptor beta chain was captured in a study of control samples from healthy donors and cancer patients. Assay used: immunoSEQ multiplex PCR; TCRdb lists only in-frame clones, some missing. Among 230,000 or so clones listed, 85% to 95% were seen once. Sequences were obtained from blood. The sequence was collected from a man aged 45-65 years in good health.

CDR3 amino acids: CASSHRGTNEKLFF. CDR3 in DNA: TGTGCCAGCAGCCATCGGGGCACTAATGAAAAACTGTTTTTT. The V call is TRBV6-6, the J call TRBJ1-4; tentatively, D is TRBD1 (5 bases). From germline, CDR1 is MNHNY and CDR2 SVGAGI (reference sequence). The CDR3 is made up of 14 amino acids. The V end lost 6 bases, the J end lost 2 bases, and 10 bases lay between the germline ends.